The 5 T cell receptor beta chains below were found in one sample sequenced in a study of OX40 agonist ivuxolimab in advanced cancers. The library came from the immunoSEQ multiplex PCR assay. This is the immuneACCESS table as TCRdb keeps it, with only in-frame sequences that have V and J called. A part of the clones is gone; compared with another copy, unresolved V genes explain less than half, and the rest is unexplained. Here the sample has approximately 110,000 clones; around 90% occur a single time. Clones ranked in the top ten supply approximately 0.81% of the sample. The sample here was CD4+ or CD8+ T cells sorted from blood, taken in a trial of the OX40 agonist ivuxolimab. The origin of the receptors is an adult with an advanced solid tumor such as melanoma, head and neck, liver or kidney cancer.

The genes are TRBV10-1 and TRBJ2-1; a weak D match, TRBD1 (8 bases). The V gene's germline CDR1 is WNHNN and CDR2 SYGVQD (reference sequence). V was pared by 3 bases and J by 8 bases, with 17 bases between. CDR3 length: 15 amino acids. The CDR3 nucleotides are TGCGCCAGCAGTGATGAGGAAACAGGGGGGGATGAGCAGTTCTTC. Amino acids: CASSDEETGGDEQFF.

This sequence joins TRBV5-4 and TRBJ2-7; D may be TRBD1 (6 bases). Germline values: CDR1 SGHNT, CDR2 YYREEE (reference sequence). Trimming shortened V by 4 bases and J by 3 bases, and 14 bases separated the two germline ends. The CDR3 length is 14 residues. CDR3 sequence (DNA): TGTGCCAGCAGCCCTGGACAGACCCTCTACGAGCAGTACTTC. Protein: CASSPGQTLYEQYF.

The rearrangement uses TRBV29-1 and TRBJ2-1; D unresolved. Trimming cost V 4 bases and J 0 bases, with 16 bases left between them. This CDR3 has 16 residues. Germline V gene lookup returns CDR1 SQVTM and CDR2 ANQGSEA. CDR3 DNA sequence: TGCAGCGTTGGGGAAATTTTGAAGAGCTCCTACAATGAGCAGTTCTTC. Amino acids: CSVGEILKSSYNEQFF.

The chain uses TRBV18 and TRBJ2-7; a weak D match, TRBD1 (6 bases). V lost 0 bases, J lost 4 bases, and 10 bases lay in between. CDR3 length equals 14 residues. Germline CDR1 is KGHSH and CDR2 is LQKENI. The CDR3 here is CASSPPSGAYEQYF. CDR3 bases: TGTGCCAGCTCACCACCGTCAGGGGCGTACGAGCAGTACTTC.

The chain employs TRBV7-2 and TRBJ1-5; D might be TRBD1 (5 bases). Germline lookup yields CDR1 SGHTA and CDR2 FQGNSA. The V gene lost 5 bases and the J gene lost 2 bases, with 19 bases spanning the gap. There are 17 residues in the CDR3. CDR3 in DNA: TGTGCCAGCAGCCCGGGGAGAGCAGGGAGCGGCAATCAGCCCCAGCATTTT. The encoded protein is CASSPGRAGSGNQPQHF.